These T cell receptor beta chains were read from a single sample in a study of T cells in Graves' hyperthyroidism and ophthalmopathy. MiXCR, applied by TCRdb to the multiplex PCR reads, yields one record per CDR3 protein. The sample records more than 500,000 distinct CDR3 sequences, 15% to 20% being singletons. The sequencing sample was made of blood. The receptors stem from a woman aged 30 to 39 with Graves' hyperthyroidism. Both conserved end residues are part of each CDR3. The order of the fields is CDR3 length, V gene, D gene, clone size, J gene, CDR3 DNA, CDR3 protein. D genes are given only for firm matches. Some rows have no size entry. The others give once, few or many, or a class for an expanded clone.

length: 15
V: TRBV20-1
D: TRBD2
size: -
J: TRBJ2-5
DNA: TGCAGTGCCCAGCTACTAGCGGCTTACCAAGAGACCCAGTACTTC
CDR3: CSAQLLAAYQETQYF

length: 18
V: TRBV12-3/TRBV12-4
D: TRBD1
size: -
J: TRBJ2-5
DNA: TGTGCCAGCAGTTCGGGACAGGGGACTTCAATTACGCAAGAGACCCAGTACTTC
CDR3: CASSSGQGTSITQETQYF

length: 12
V: TRBV6-1
D: -
size: few
J: TRBJ2-7
DNA: TGTGCCAGCAGGGACAATACCTACGAGCAGTACTTC
CDR3: CASRDNTYEQYF

length: 15
V: TRBV6-1
D: -
size: few
J: TRBJ2-1
DNA: TGTGCCAGCAGTCCGGGGAGAGGGCCGTACAATGAGCAGTTCTTC
CDR3: CASSPGRGPYNEQFF

length: 17
V: TRBV20-1
D: -
size: many
J: TRBJ2-1
DNA: TGCAGTGCTAGCGTGCAGTATAGGGACCCACCGGGCGATGAGCAGTTCTTC
CDR3: CSASVQYRDPPGDEQFF

length: 16
V: TRBV29-1
D: TRBD2
size: -
J: TRBJ2-1
DNA: TGCAGCGTGGGGCGCGGGGATGGCGGGAGGCGCAATGAGCAGTTCTTC
CDR3: CSVGRGDGGRRNEQFF

length: 14
V: TRBV2
D: -
size: many
J: TRBJ2-1
DNA: TGTGCCAGCAGCCCCACCTCAGGAGACAATGAGCAGTTCTTC
CDR3: CASSPTSGDNEQFF

length: 14
V: TRBV6-1
D: -
size: few
J: TRBJ1-6
DNA: TGTGCCACCTCGCCTGGACCGAAGAATTCACCCCTCCACTTT
CDR3: CATSPGPKNSPLHF

length: 16
V: TRBV28
D: -
size: few
J: TRBJ1-5
DNA: TGTGCCAGCAGACTCGGACAGTCACTTGGGAATCAGCCCCAGCATTTT
CDR3: CASRLGQSLGNQPQHF

length: 15
V: TRBV7-6
D: -
size: many
J: TRBJ2-1
DNA: TGTGCCAGCAGCGATCAACCGACAGAGGACAATGAGCAGTTCTTC
CDR3: CASSDQPTEDNEQFF

length: 20
V: TRBV29-1
D: TRBD2
size: many
J: TRBJ2-1
DNA: TGCAGCGTTGAGTCGCTAAGACTAGCGGGAGGAGGAAGGCCCTACAATGAGCAGTTCTTC
CDR3: CSVESLRLAGGGRPYNEQFF

length: 13
V: TRBV27
D: -
size: -
J: TRBJ2-5
DNA: TGTGCCAGCAGGGACAGACTCCAAGAGACCCAGTACTTC
CDR3: CASRDRLQETQYF

length: 15
V: TRBV3-1
D: -
size: few
J: TRBJ1-6
DNA: TGTGCCAGCAGCCACGGCGGAGGGATGAATTCACCCCTCCACTTT
CDR3: CASSHGGGMNSPLHF

length: 15
V: TRBV2
D: -
size: -
J: TRBJ2-1
DNA: TGTGCCAGCAGCGTAGGTGGGAGGCGGTATAATGAGCAGTTCTTC
CDR3: CASSVGGRRYNEQFF

length: 15
V: TRBV4-2
D: -
size: -
J: TRBJ2-5
DNA: TGTGCCAGCAGCCGACCCGGGGTACTAGGAGAGACCCAGTACTTC
CDR3: CASSRPGVLGETQYF

length: 14
V: TRBV20-1
D: TRBD2
size: few
J: TRBJ2-7
DNA: TGCAGTGCTAGAGACCCTAGGGGCGGGAGCGAGCAGTACTTC
CDR3: CSARDPRGGSEQYF

length: 14
V: TRBV9
D: TRBD1
size: -
J: TRBJ2-7
DNA: TGTGCCAGCAGCGTATCGGTAGGGGGCTGGGAGCAGTACTTC
CDR3: CASSVSVGGWEQYF

length: 15
V: TRBV20-1
D: TRBD2
size: -
J: TRBJ2-3
DNA: TGCAGTGCTAGAGTCCTAGCGGGAGTAGTTGATACGCAGTATTTT
CDR3: CSARVLAGVVDTQYF

length: 14
V: TRBV28
D: -
size: few
J: TRBJ1-6
DNA: TGTGCCAGCAGAGTCGGGGGTTATAATTCACCCCTCCACTTT
CDR3: CASRVGGYNSPLHF

length: 17
V: TRBV19
D: TRBD2
size: -
J: TRBJ2-2
DNA: TGTGCCAGTAGTAAACTAGCGGGAGGGACGAACACCGGGGAGCTGTTTTTT
CDR3: CASSKLAGGTNTGELFF

length: 12
V: TRBV20-1
D: TRBD1
size: -
J: TRBJ1-1
DNA: TGCAGAAACAGGGGGTCCAACACTGAAGCTTTCTTT
CDR3: CRNRGSNTEAFF

length: 13
V: TRBV10-2
D: -
size: -
J: TRBJ1-6
DNA: TGCGCCAGCAGTGAGTCGACCGGTTGGGCCCTCCACTTT
CDR3: CASSESTGWALHF

length: 14
V: TRBV6-2/TRBV6-3
D: TRBD2
size: many
J: TRBJ2-2
DNA: TGTGCCAGCACCTCATGGGGGGGCACCGGGGAGCTGTTTTTT
CDR3: CASTSWGGTGELFF

length: 15
V: TRBV19
D: TRBD1
size: -
J: TRBJ1-6
DNA: TGTGCCAGTAGTACGACAGGGGACTATAATTCACCCCTCCACTTT
CDR3: CASSTTGDYNSPLHF

length: 17
V: TRBV27
D: TRBD1
size: -
J: TRBJ1-5
DNA: TGTGCCAGCAGCCCAAAAAGTCCGGACAGGGGTCAGCAGCCCCAGCATTTT
CDR3: CASSPKSPDRGQQPQHF

length: 16
V: TRBV5-1
D: TRBD1
size: many
J: TRBJ1-1
DNA: TGCGCCAGCAGCGTCGGACAGGGGGTTCTGAGTACTGAAGCTTTCTTT
CDR3: CASSVGQGVLSTEAFF

length: 12
V: TRBV2
D: -
size: few
J: TRBJ2-2
DNA: TGTGCCAGCCAAGTAAGCCCCGGGGAGCTGTTTTTT
CDR3: CASQVSPGELFF

length: 12
V: TRBV20-1
D: -
size: -
J: TRBJ2-3
DNA: TGCAGTGCTCAGACCAGTGGAGATACGCAGTATTTT
CDR3: CSAQTSGDTQYF

length: 11
V: TRBV10-3
D: -
size: many
J: TRBJ2-7
DNA: TGTGCCATCAGTGGGACCTACGAGCAGTACTTC
CDR3: CAISGTYEQYF

length: 12
V: TRBV12-3/TRBV12-4
D: -
size: -
J: TRBJ2-2
DNA: TGTGCCGGCAGTTTATATACCGGGGAGCTGTTTTTT
CDR3: CAGSLYTGELFF

length: 15
V: TRBV7-8
D: TRBD2
size: -
J: TRBJ2-7
DNA: TGTGCCTGCAGCCCCGGGACTAGCGGGAGTCACGAGCAGTACTTC
CDR3: CACSPGTSGSHEQYF

length: 14
V: TRBV6-2/TRBV6-3
D: -
size: many
J: TRBJ2-3
DNA: TGTGCCAGCACCCGGGGCCATAGCACAGATACGCAGTATTTT
CDR3: CASTRGHSTDTQYF

length: 14
V: TRBV2
D: TRBD2
size: many
J: TRBJ2-1
DNA: TGTGCCAGCAGTGATGTGCGGGAGCTCAATGAGCAGTTCTTC
CDR3: CASSDVRELNEQFF

length: 13
V: TRBV30
D: -
size: many
J: TRBJ2-2
DNA: TGTGCCTGGAGTGTACACGGCACCGGGGAGCTGTTTTTT
CDR3: CAWSVHGTGELFF

length: 13
V: TRBV30
D: -
size: many
J: TRBJ1-4
DNA: TGTGCCTGGAGTAACCGGGGAAGTGAAAAACTGTTTTTT
CDR3: CAWSNRGSEKLFF

length: 16
V: TRBV5-1
D: TRBD2
size: many
J: TRBJ2-1
DNA: TGCGCCAGCAGCTTGGTCTCTAGCGGGAGTGGAGATGAGCAGTTCTTC
CDR3: CASSLVSSGSGDEQFF

length: 15
V: TRBV19
D: -
size: many
J: TRBJ1-5
DNA: TGTGCCAGTACTATGAGCGACATTAGCAATCAGCCCCAGCATTTT
CDR3: CASTMSDISNQPQHF

length: 15
V: TRBV27
D: TRBD1
size: few
J: TRBJ1-5
DNA: TGTGCCAGCGGTGGGACAGGGGGTCTCGGTCAGCCCCAGCATTTT
CDR3: CASGGTGGLGQPQHF

length: 14
V: TRBV5-5
D: -
size: many
J: TRBJ2-1
DNA: TGTGCCAGCAGCCTGTCCGGCGCAGGGGATGAGCAGTTCTTC
CDR3: CASSLSGAGDEQFF

length: 14
V: TRBV29-1
D: -
size: many
J: TRBJ2-7
DNA: TGCAGCGTGGTAGTTGGCAGCTCCTACGGGGAGCAGTACTTC
CDR3: CSVVVGSSYGEQYF

length: 13
V: TRBV11-2
D: -
size: many
J: TRBJ1-2
DNA: TGTGCCAGCAGCTTAGGGGACTTCTATGGCTACACCTTC
CDR3: CASSLGDFYGYTF

length: 15
V: TRBV27
D: TRBD1
size: many
J: TRBJ2-1
DNA: TGTGCCAGCAGCTACCACAGGGGGGTTCACAATGAGCAGTTCTTC
CDR3: CASSYHRGVHNEQFF

length: 14
V: TRBV2
D: -
size: many
J: TRBJ1-3
DNA: TGTGCCAGCATGTTGGAGAGCTCTGGAAACACCATATATTTT
CDR3: CASMLESSGNTIYF

length: 14
V: TRBV7-9
D: -
size: -
J: TRBJ1-1
DNA: TGTGCCAGCAGCTTAGAGGAGGTGAACACTGAAGCTTTCTTT
CDR3: CASSLEEVNTEAFF